Below are 3 T cell receptor beta chains sequenced from a single sample in a study of cytomegalovirus exposure and HLA in healthy donors. 60 Vbeta and 13 Jbeta primers were used in PCR. The assay was immunoSEQ multiplex PCR, and TCRdb's table has in-frame clones only and misses some. The sample contains more than 95,000 clones, about a sixth of which appear only once. The specimen sequenced was PBMCs. The receptors were gathered from a female donor in good health and CMV-seropositive.

The gene calls are TRBV4-3 and TRBJ2-7; 7 nucleotides line up with TRBD2. This CDR3 has 15 residues. Germline-derived CDR1 and CDR2 are LGHNA and YSLEER. The ends lost 6 bases at V and 6 bases at J; junction bases unmatched: 14. CDR3 DNA: TGCGCCAGCAGTCCCCAGCGGGCGGGAGTTGGCGAGCAGTACTTC. It encodes CASSPQRAGVGEQYF.

This clone was seen more than once but under ten times. The V call is TRBV9, the J call TRBJ2-3; 7 bases line up with TRBD2. Germline assignment: CDR1 SGDLS and CDR2 YYNGEE. V gave up 0 bases and J gave up 1 base; unmatched junction bases: 5. The CDR3 is 16 amino acids. In DNA form, the CDR3 reads TGTGCCAGCAGCGTAGAGTCCACTAGCGGCACAGATACGCAGTATTTT. It codes for CASSVESTSGTDTQYF.

The V and J genes are TRBV28 and TRBJ2-7; TRBD1 matches at 7 bases. Germline CDR1 reads MDHEN; CDR2 reads SYDVKM. This CDR3 spans 17 amino acids. The V and J ends lost 5 bases and 4 bases, in that order; junction bases with no gene match: 17. The CDR3 region is CASSPGPLRGQHYEQYF. For the CDR3, the DNA is TGTGCCAGCAGTCCGGGCCCCTTAAGGGGGCAACATTACGAGCAGTACTTC.